A single sample is the source of the 27 T cell receptor beta chains below, sequenced in a study of cytomegalovirus exposure and HLA in healthy donors. Both 60 Vbeta primers and 13 Jbeta primers went into the PCR. Clones were read by immunoSEQ multiplex PCR, and TCRdb kept only the in-frame ones, dropping some. Here the sample spans 170,000 or so clones, over 70% being singletons. Sequencing used PBMCs. Receptors originate from a woman in her twenties or thirties in good health and CMV-seronegative.

The chain carries TRBV27 and TRBJ1-2; D is ambiguous. The CDR3 spans 14 residues. The germline V and J ends were trimmed by 5 bases and 0 bases, with 10 bases remaining between them. Germline V gene data show CDR1 as MNHEY and CDR2 as SMNVEV (reference sequence). Here the CDR3 reads CASSRYGTNYGYTF. The CDR3 DNA reads as TGTGCCAGCAGTCGGTACGGTACTAACTATGGCTACACCTTC.

The rearrangement joins TRBV4-2 to TRBJ2-3, with D possibly matching TRBD1 (6 bases). Trimming pared 2 bases from V and 1 base from J, leaving 19 bases between. CDR1 LGHNA and CDR2 YNFKEQ come from the germline V gene. This CDR3 spans 18 amino acids. CDR3 amino acids: CASSQTKFPGTRTDTQYF. CDR3 sequence (DNA): TGTGCCAGCAGCCAAACCAAGTTCCCGGGGACACGCACAGATACGCAGTATTTT.

This clone was seen once. The rearrangement links TRBV29-1 to TRBJ2-7; weak D call: TRBD1 (6 bases). Trimming stripped 3 bases from V and 4 bases from J, with 10 bases between. The CDR3 has 12 residues. Germline V lookup: CDR1 SQVTM, CDR2 ANQGSEA. CDR3 amino acids: CSVDLQGYEQYF. The CDR3 DNA follows: TGCAGCGTTGATCTACAGGGATACGAGCAGTACTTC.

Comments on this clone: Compared with germline, one end of the junction differs, possibly owing to a read error. The chain combines TRBV4-1 with TRBJ2-7; D call uncertain. Per the germline V gene, CDR1 is MGHRA and CDR2 is YSYEKL. This CDR3 region has 12 residues. CDR3 loop: CASSQDDLRLSF. The CDR3 nucleotides read TGCGCCAGCAGCCAAGATGATCTGCGCCTTAGCTTC.

As regards this clone: The junction departs from the called germline gene at one end, perhaps through a read error. This chain uses TRBV4-3 with TRBJ2-6; D possibly corresponds to TRBD1 (8 bases). The CDR3 runs 20 residues. Germline V gene data show CDR1 as LGHNA and CDR2 as YSLEER. The CDR3 nucleotides read TGCGCCAGCAGCCAATCCATGGGCGCACAGGGGGGGACCGGGGCCAACGGCCTGACTTTC. Residues: CASSQSMGAQGGTGANGLTF.

With regard to this clone: The junction and the germline gene differ at one end; a read error may be behind it. The CDR3 DNA reads as TGTGCCAGCAGGATGGGCGGGATCTCTGGGGCCAACGGCCTGACTTTC. Translation: CASRMGGISGANGLTF. The chain joins TRBV7-9 to TRBJ2-6; D may be TRBD2 (6 bases). This CDR3 spans 16 amino acids. CDR1 is SEHNR and CDR2 is FQNEAQ in the germline V gene (reference sequence).

The chain couples TRBV9 to TRBJ2-1; 7 nucleotides agree with TRBD1. Per germline, CDR1 SGDLS and CDR2 YYNGEE. This CDR3 has 14 residues. With V trimmed by 4 bases and J by 10 bases, 11 bases remained unmatched. Written as DNA, the CDR3 is TGTGCCAGCAGCCCCGGACAGGAGATGCGGGAGCAGTTCTTC. It translates to CASSPGQEMREQFF.

The chain employs TRBV7-2 and TRBJ1-6; tentatively, D is TRBD1 (6 bases). Germline V gene lookup returns CDR1 SGHTA and CDR2 FQGNSA. This CDR3 contains 16 residues. Trimming cost V 2 bases and J 2 bases, with 10 bases left between them. In DNA, the CDR3 is TGTGCCAGCAGCTTAAACAGGGCCACCTATAATTCACCCCTCCACTTT. Its translation is CASSLNRATYNSPLHF.

The chain couples TRBV7-9 to TRBJ2-1; 10 nucleotides agree with TRBD1. CDR1 is SEHNR, CDR2 FQNEAQ, per germline (reference sequence). The J segment lost 7 bases and the V segment lost 5 bases, leaving 11 bases of the junction unmatched. The CDR3 loop spans 16 amino acids. The DNA for the CDR3 is TGTGCCAGCAGCCTAGGGCGGGACAGGGGAGGGAATGAGCAGTTCTTC. Translated: CASSLGRDRGGNEQFF.

This chain uses TRBV18 with TRBJ2-3, with D maybe TRBD2 (5 bases). Trimming pared 0 bases from V and 1 base from J, leaving 8 bases between. Germline CDR1 is KGHSH and CDR2 is LQKENI. The CDR3 spans 15 residues. The chain's CDR3 is CASSPPGERTDTQYF. As DNA, the CDR3 is TGTGCCAGCTCACCACCCGGGGAACGCACAGATACGCAGTATTTT. Full variable domain (remainder filled in from reference TRBV18 and TRBJ2-3): NAGVMQNPRHLVRRRGQEARLRCSPMKGHSHVYWYRQLPEEGLKFMVYLQKENIIDESGMPKERFSAEFPKEGPSILRIQQVVRGDSAAYFCASSPPGERTDTQYFGPGTRLTVL.

The rearrangement joins TRBV15 to TRBJ2-7, with TRBD2 matching over 7 bases. CDR1 LNHNV and CDR2 YYDKDF come from the germline V gene (reference sequence). Germline trimming cut 0 bases from V and 2 bases from J; bases unmatched to any gene: 7. This CDR3 has 16 amino acids. In DNA, the CDR3 is TGTGCCACCAGCAGAGATCGGTTGGCGGGGGCCTACGAGCAGTACTTC. This sequence encodes CATSRDRLAGAYEQYF.

This chain connects TRBV4-3 to TRBJ1-2, with D uncertain. Per the germline V gene, CDR1 is LGHNA and CDR2 is YSLEER. Between the trimmed V and J ends, which lost 4 bases and 0 bases, there was a span of 9 bases. CDR3 length: 14 amino acids. The CDR3 nucleotides read TGCGCCAGCAGCCCCGCCTTAGCTAACTATGGCTACACCTTC. Its protein product is CASSPALANYGYTF.

This clone was detected only a few times. At one end, the junction sequence differs from germline, possibly due to a read error. This chain links TRBV7-9 with TRBJ2-6; D is possibly TRBD1 (6 bases). CDR1 is SEHNR and CDR2 is FQNEAQ in the germline V gene (reference sequence). This CDR3 is 16 amino acids long. The CDR3 coding sequence is TGTGCCAGCAGCCAATTCAGGGGCTCTGGGGCCAACGGCCTGACTTTC. Its translation: CASSQFRGSGANGLTF.

On this clone: An end of the junction does not agree with germline; a read error may underlie this. The DNA for the CDR3 is TGTTCCAGCAGCTTAGGGACAGTCCCTAACTATGGCTACACCTTC. Its protein product is CSSSLGTVPNYGYTF. The V call is TRBV7-9, the J call TRBJ1-2, with 7 bases identical to TRBD1. CDR1 SEHNR and CDR2 FQNEAQ come from the germline V gene (reference sequence). The CDR3 length is 15 residues.

The chain recombines TRBV5-5 with TRBJ2-3; 8 nucleotides match TRBD2. Germline values: CDR1 SGHKS, CDR2 YYEKEE (reference sequence). V lost 4 bases and J lost 5; bases outside the gene matches: 6. CDR3 length: 14 amino acids. The CDR3 reads CASSPGLVGDTQYF. The CDR3 nucleotides are TGTGCCAGCAGCCCGGGACTAGTTGGAGATACGCAGTATTTT. The full variable domain, with the rest looked up from reference TRBV5-5 and TRBJ2-3, is DAGVTQSPTHLIKTRGQQVTLRCSPISGHKSVSWYQQVLGQGPQFIFQYYEKEERGRGNFPDRFSARQFPNYSSELNVNALLLGDSALYLCASSPGLVGDTQYFGPGTRLTVL.

The J gene is TRBJ2-5, the V gene TRBV7-9; 10 bases agree with TRBD1. TRBJ2-7 explains the end of the DNA better; the J call may be wrong. The V gene's germline CDR1 is SEHNR and CDR2 FQNEAQ (reference sequence). The CDR3 has 14 amino acids. Written as DNA, the CDR3 is TGTGCCAGCAGCCACCGGGACAGGGGTAACGAGCAGTACTTC. This gives the protein CASSHRDRGNEQYF.

The J gene is TRBJ2-1, the V gene TRBV28; the match to TRBD2 covers 7 bases. The CDR3 loop spans 15 amino acids. Germline lookup yields CDR1 MDHEN and CDR2 SYDVKM. The V gene end was trimmed by 3 bases and the J gene end by 4 bases; junction bases not matched to a gene: 6. The CDR3 here is CASSLSRTRYNEQFF. Written as DNA, the CDR3 is TGTGCCAGCAGTTTGTCCCGGACTAGGTACAATGAGCAGTTCTTC.

The count of this clone is one. The J gene is TRBJ2-1, the V gene TRBV2, with D maybe TRBD1 (7 bases). The germline V gene has CDR1 SNHLY and CDR2 FYNNEI. This CDR3 is built from 14 residues. The ends were cut back, 5 bases at V and 7 bases at J, with 15 bases in the middle. The CDR3: CASSMLAGGNEQFF. The CDR3 nucleotides read TGTGCCAGCAGTATGTTAGCAGGGGGGAATGAGCAGTTCTTC.

The chain carries TRBV16 and TRBJ2-7; 9 bases agree with TRBD2. Trimming took 1 base from V and 0 from J; bases not matched to a gene: 4. Germline V gene data show CDR1 as KGHSY and CDR2 as FQNENV. CDR3 length: 16 residues. The CDR3 DNA is TGTGCCAGCAGCCAATATGCGGGAGGGAGCTCCTACGAGCAGTACTTC. Its protein product is CASSQYAGGSSYEQYF.

V usage is TRBV7-9 and J usage is TRBJ2-4; TRBD1 matches 10 bases. V lost 1 base and J lost 1; bases outside the gene matches: 1. CDR1 and CDR2 (germline): SEHNR, FQNEAQ (reference sequence). This CDR3 has 16 residues. The CDR3 sequence: CASSLGTGGAKNIQYF. Written as DNA, the CDR3 is TGTGCCAGCAGCTTAGGGACAGGGGGTGCCAAAAACATTCAGTACTTC.

The chain employs TRBV7-8 and TRBJ2-5; possible D gene TRBD1, 6 bases. V lost 5 bases and J 2 bases, leaving 12 bases between the germline ends. Germline CDR1 and CDR2: SGHVS and FQNEAQ. The CDR3 runs to 14 residues. The CDR3 DNA follows: TGTGCCAGCAGCCCGCGGACAGATCAAGAGACCCAGTACTTC. Its protein is CASSPRTDQETQYF.

The chain couples TRBV2 to TRBJ2-3; D is undetermined. Per germline, CDR1 SNHLY and CDR2 FYNNEI. The CDR3 extends over 12 amino acids. V was shortened by 4 bases and J by 7 bases, with 9 bases between the two germline ends. CDR3 residues: CASSVLVHTQYF. CDR3 nucleotide sequence: TGTGCCAGCAGTGTATTAGTCCATACGCAGTATTTT. Drawing the rest from reference TRBV2 and TRBJ2-3, the complete variable domain is EPEVTQTPSHQVTQMGQEVILRCVPISNHLYFYWYRQILGQKVEFLVSFYNNEISEKSEIFDDQFSVERPDGSNFTLKIRSTKLEDSAMYFCASSVLVHTQYFGPGTRLTVL.

The table lists this clone with a few counts. The V gene is TRBV2, the J gene TRBJ1-1; D is uncertain. This CDR3 comprises 13 residues. Germline V lookup: CDR1 SNHLY, CDR2 FYNNEI. V lost 8 bases to trimming and J lost 2 bases, with 12 bases between them. The CDR3 reads CASANRLNTEAFF. The CDR3 region has the DNA TGTGCCAGCGCCAACAGACTAAACACTGAAGCTTTCTTT.

In its sample, this clone was seen a few times. The V gene is TRBV21-1, the J gene TRBJ2-1; TRBD2 is the table's D call, not checked against the DNA. TRBV21-1 is reported as a pseudogene. The CDR3 covers 13 residues. In DNA form, the CDR3 reads TGTGCCAGTTGGGACTCATTTGGGAATGAGCAGTTCTTC. This translates into CASWDSFGNEQFF.

A word on this clone: One junction end does not reproduce the germline sequence, and a read error may be involved. CDR3 protein: CSSSQPPGLAGSTGELFF. The CDR3, as DNA: TGTTCCAGCAGCCAACCCCCGGGACTAGCGGGGAGCACCGGGGAGCTGTTTTTT. The chain carries TRBV7-9 and TRBJ2-2; 13 bases are shared with TRBD2. Germline V CDR1 and CDR2: SEHNR, FQNEAQ (reference sequence). The CDR3 runs 18 residues.

The genes are TRBV19 and TRBJ2-1; D is ambiguous. Trimming took off 1 base at V and 4 bases at J, with 5 bases between the two ends. This CDR3 has 13 residues. Germline-derived CDR1 and CDR2 are LNHDA and SQIVND (reference sequence). The CDR3: CASSIAPYNEQFF. The CDR3 region has the DNA TGTGCCAGTAGTATAGCTCCGTACAATGAGCAGTTCTTC.

This sequence joins TRBV10-3 and TRBJ2-7, with D tentatively TRBD1 (6 bases). Trimming shortened V by 8 bases and J by 0 bases, and 8 bases separated the two germline ends. This CDR3 is 12 amino acids long. Germline V gives CDR1 ENHRY, CDR2 SYGVKD. CDR3 loop: CAIAGASYEQYF. The CDR3 region has the DNA TGTGCCATCGCAGGGGCCTCCTACGAGCAGTACTTC.